Detailed here is one T cell receptor (beta chain). The antigen is undetermined. The data are from a study of CD4+ T cells in melanoma. Whole-study results and caveats: A reported correlation linked neoantigen-specific CD4+ T cells to CD8+, macrophage and B cell function. Reportedly, melanoma neoantigen-specific CD4+ T cells showed varied differentiation states.

Germline values: CDR1 SNHLY, CDR2 FYNNEI. The germline V and J ends were trimmed by 8 bases and 3 bases, with 19 bases remaining between them. The CDR3 is 15 amino acids. Some clones are missing from TCRdb's copy, which holds only in-frame ones; the method was immunoSEQ multiplex PCR. The sample holds over 130,000 clones, nearly 95% seen once. The chain uses TRBV2 and TRBJ1-1, with TRBD1 as a possible D gene (6 bases). The receptor's source is a human donor with melanoma. CDR3 in amino acids: CASDNVGGAYTEAFF. CDR3 bases: TGTGCCAGCGATAACGTCGGGGGCGCGTACACTGAAGCTTTCTTT.